Listed below are T cell receptor beta chains from one sample, sequenced in a study of blood T cell repertoires in COVID-19. Clones were read by immunoSEQ multiplex PCR, and TCRdb kept only the in-frame ones, dropping some. Here the sample spans approximately 360,000 clones, about 90% being singletons. The sample was peripheral blood. These receptors all come from a man aged 40-50 years with acute or convalescent COVID-19. CDR3s include the opening cysteine and the closing phenylalanine or tryptophan. The order of the fields is V gene, J gene, clone size, D gene, CDR3 DNA, CDR3 protein. The D gene is left open where the match is weak. Size is stated for part of the rows, as once, few or many counts, or as a class when the clone is expanded.

v_gene: TRBV6-5
j_gene: TRBJ1-1
abundance: .
d_gene: TRBD1
CDR3nt: TGTGCCAGCTCGGGACAGGGGGGAGGCACTGAAGCTTTCTTT
CDR3aa: CASSGQGGGTEAFF

v_gene: TRBV4-1
j_gene: TRBJ2-7
abundance: .
d_gene: .
CDR3nt: TGCGCCAGCAGCCAAGTTGCGAATACCTACGAGCAGTACTTC
CDR3aa: CASSQVANTYEQYF

v_gene: TRBV28
j_gene: TRBJ1-3
abundance: .
d_gene: .
CDR3nt: TGTGCCTCCCGGAACGCCGGGACTGGAAACACCATATATTTT
CDR3aa: CASRNAGTGNTIYF

v_gene: TRBV15
j_gene: TRBJ2-3
abundance: .
d_gene: TRBD1
CDR3nt: TGTGCCGTGGCCCCCCGACAGGGATATGTAGCAGATACGCAGTATTTT
CDR3aa: CAVAPRQGYVADTQYF

v_gene: TRBV3-1/TRBV3-2
j_gene: TRBJ1-1
abundance: few
d_gene: .
CDR3nt: TGTGCCAGCAGTGCGTGGACACCAGAGAACACTGAAGCTTTCTTT
CDR3aa: CASSAWTPENTEAFF

v_gene: TRBV7-8
j_gene: TRBJ2-2
abundance: .
d_gene: .
CDR3nt: TGTGCCAGCAGCTTAAGGGACAGGGTCACTAGCGGTACCACCGGGGAGCTGTTTTTT
CDR3aa: CASSLRDRVTSGTTGELFF

v_gene: TRBV19
j_gene: TRBJ1-2
abundance: few
d_gene: TRBD1
CDR3nt: TGTGCCAGTAGTATAGACCAGACAGGGCGGCGTGGCTACACCTTC
CDR3aa: CASSIDQTGRRGYTF

v_gene: TRBV7-9
j_gene: TRBJ2-1
abundance: .
d_gene: .
CDR3nt: TGTGCCAGCAGTTTTGGGACAAACTACAATGAGCAGTTCTTC
CDR3aa: CASSFGTNYNEQFF

v_gene: TRBV15
j_gene: TRBJ1-4
abundance: .
d_gene: .
CDR3nt: TGTGCCACCAGCAGACCTCGGGACATGAACGAAAAACTGTTTTTT
CDR3aa: CATSRPRDMNEKLFF

v_gene: TRBV15
j_gene: TRBJ1-5
abundance: .
d_gene: .
CDR3nt: TGTGCCACCAGCAGAGATAGGAGAAACAATCAGCCCCAGCATTTT
CDR3aa: CATSRDRRNNQPQHF

v_gene: TRBV28
j_gene: TRBJ1-5
abundance: .
d_gene: TRBD1
CDR3nt: TGTGCCAGCAGTTTATACTGGACAGGGGGAAATAGCAATCAGCCCCAGCATTTT
CDR3aa: CASSLYWTGGNSNQPQHF

v_gene: TRBV12-3/TRBV12-4
j_gene: TRBJ2-7
abundance: .
d_gene: TRBD2
CDR3nt: TGTGCCAGCAGTCCGGGACTAGGGTTCGAGCAGTACTTC
CDR3aa: CASSPGLGFEQYF

v_gene: TRBV19
j_gene: TRBJ1-1
abundance: .
d_gene: .
CDR3nt: TGTGCCAGTAGAGACCGACAGACCCAGGGTGAAGCTTTCTTT
CDR3aa: CASRDRQTQGEAFF

v_gene: TRBV6-5
j_gene: TRBJ1-5
abundance: .
d_gene: TRBD1
CDR3nt: TGTGCCAGCAGTTCCAGGGGGCGGAATCAGCCCCAGCATTTT
CDR3aa: CASSSRGRNQPQHF

v_gene: TRBV19
j_gene: TRBJ1-6
abundance: .
d_gene: TRBD1
CDR3nt: TGTGCCAGTAGTATAGGGACAGGAAGACCCTCACCCCTCCACTTT
CDR3aa: CASSIGTGRPSPLHF

v_gene: TRBV5-4
j_gene: TRBJ1-1
abundance: .
d_gene: TRBD1
CDR3nt: TGTGCCAGCAGCTCGGGACAGGGAGACGCTGAAGCTTTCTTT
CDR3aa: CASSSGQGDAEAFF

v_gene: TRBV13
j_gene: TRBJ2-1
abundance: .
d_gene: .
CDR3nt: TGTGCCAGCAGCTTGGAAGAATCCGGGACACCGATCTTC
CDR3aa: CASSLEESGTPIF

v_gene: TRBV10-3
j_gene: TRBJ2-7
abundance: few
d_gene: TRBD2
CDR3nt: TGTGCCATCAGTGAGCCCCGGGTAGCGGGAGTTTTATACGAGCAGTACTTC
CDR3aa: CAISEPRVAGVLYEQYF

v_gene: TRBV25-1
j_gene: TRBJ2-3
abundance: .
d_gene: .
CDR3nt: TGTGCCAGCAGTGACCGACAGACCCAGGATACGCAGTATTTT
CDR3aa: CASSDRQTQDTQYF

v_gene: TRBV11-1
j_gene: TRBJ2-1
abundance: .
d_gene: TRBD1
CDR3nt: TGTGCCAGCAGCTTAAGTCGGGACAGGGACAATGAGCAGTTCTTC
CDR3aa: CASSLSRDRDNEQFF

v_gene: TRBV27
j_gene: TRBJ1-5
abundance: .
d_gene: .
CDR3nt: TGTGCCAGCAGTTCAGGTGATCAGCCCCAGCATTTT
CDR3aa: CASSSGDQPQHF

v_gene: TRBV2
j_gene: TRBJ2-2
abundance: .
d_gene: TRBD2
CDR3nt: TGTGCCAGCAGGCTAGCGGCGAACACCGGGGAGCTGTTTTTT
CDR3aa: CASRLAANTGELFF

v_gene: TRBV5-1
j_gene: TRBJ1-4
abundance: .
d_gene: .
CDR3nt: TGCGCCAGCAGCTTGTTTGGGGCAGCCGAAAAACTGTTTTTT
CDR3aa: CASSLFGAAEKLFF

v_gene: TRBV4-2
j_gene: TRBJ1-2
abundance: .
d_gene: .
CDR3nt: TGTGCCAGCAGCCAAGGGGGGGGTTCGGACTATGGCTACACCTTC
CDR3aa: CASSQGGGSDYGYTF